These 18 T cell receptor beta chains were sequenced from one sample in a study of cytomegalovirus exposure and HLA in healthy donors. Both 60 Vbeta primers and 13 Jbeta primers went into the PCR. Generated by immunoSEQ multiplex PCR, the TCRdb table keeps only in-frame clones and is missing some. Of around 150,000 clones listed, approximately 85% are singletons. The specimen sequenced was PBMCs. The source is a man between 45 and 60 years old in good health and CMV-seropositive.

The chain joins TRBV6-6 to TRBJ1-1; weak D call: TRBD1 (6 bases). Germline loops: CDR1 MNHNY, CDR2 SVGAGI (reference sequence). The CDR3 has 14 amino acids. With 2 bases removed from V and 3 bases from J, the gap between germline ends came to 10 bases. The chain's CDR3 is CASSYTGQYTEAFF. In DNA, the CDR3 is TGTGCCAGCAGTTACACCGGACAGTACACTGAAGCTTTCTTT.

The gene calls are TRBV5-1 and TRBJ1-1; 7 nucleotides line up with TRBD1. The germline gives CDR1 SGHRS, CDR2 YFSETQ. Trimming took 0 bases from V and 5 from J; bases not matched to a gene: 4. The CDR3 is made up of 14 amino acids. As DNA, the CDR3 is TGCGCCAGCAGCTTGGGGCAGGGGGTAACTGAAGCTTTCTTT. Translating it yields CASSLGQGVTEAFF.

A single count supports this clone. One end of the junction varies from germline; a read error may be responsible. The V call is TRBV7-7, the J call TRBJ2-1; 10 bases line up with TRBD2. Germline V lookup: CDR1 SSHAT, CDR2 FNYEAQ (reference sequence). The CDR3 contains 16 residues. For the CDR3, the DNA is TGTGCTAGCAGCTTAGGGTCTAGCGGGAGTTACAATGAGCAGTTCTTC. The encoded protein is CASSLGSSGSYNEQFF.

The chain couples TRBV10-3 to TRBJ2-7; 8 nucleotides align to TRBD2. J gave up 2 bases and V 10 bases, and 10 bases lay outside the gene matches. Per germline, CDR1 ENHRY and CDR2 SYGVKD. This CDR3 is built from 14 residues. DNA of the CDR3: TGTGCCACGCGTCGGGAGGGGCTCACCTACGAGCAGTACTTC. Protein product: CATRREGLTYEQYF.

V is TRBV29-1 and J is TRBJ1-1, with D uncertain. CDR1 and CDR2 (germline): SQVTM, ANQGSEA. This CDR3 has 13 amino acids. Trimming left V 1 base short and J 1 base short, with 7 bases between. The chain's CDR3 is CSVEAWANTEAFF. CDR3 coding DNA: TGCAGCGTTGAAGCGTGGGCGAACACTGAAGCTTTCTTT.

This chain links TRBV2 with TRBJ2-5; 9 positions match TRBD1. Germline V lookup: CDR1 SNHLY, CDR2 FYNNEI. V was pared by 10 bases and J by 3 bases, with 9 bases of the junction left unmatched. The CDR3 extends over 14 amino acids. Here the CDR3 reads CANLRDRAEETQYF. For the CDR3, the DNA is TGTGCCAACCTACGGGACAGGGCGGAAGAGACCCAGTACTTC.

This clone was recorded a few times. The chain combines TRBV6-1 with TRBJ2-7; D perhaps matches TRBD2 (5 bases). The CDR3 covers 12 residues. Germline CDR1 is MNHNS and CDR2 is SASEGT. The germline V and J ends were trimmed by 7 bases and 2 bases, with 9 bases remaining between them. The DNA of the CDR3 is TGTGCCAGCATATACGGGGCCTACGAGCAGTACTTC. Residues: CASIYGAYEQYF.

This clone was counted once. The chain has TRBV27 and TRBJ1-1; 8 bases match TRBD1. Germline values: CDR1 MNHEY, CDR2 SMNVEV (reference sequence). V was clipped by 4 bases and J by 4 bases; unmatched bases: 11. This CDR3 contains 16 residues. CDR3 amino acids: CASSSPRTGTVTEAFF. The CDR3 DNA reads TGTGCCAGCAGTTCGCCGAGGACAGGGACGGTCACTGAAGCTTTCTTT.

V usage is TRBV16 and J usage is TRBJ2-1; the match to TRBD2 covers 8 bases. Per germline, CDR1 KGHSY and CDR2 FQNENV. The V gene end was trimmed by 4 bases and the J gene end by 5 bases; junction bases not matched to a gene: 4. CDR3 length equals 14 residues. CDR3: CASSPGGVNNEQFF. CDR3 bases: TGTGCCAGCAGCCCCGGGGGGGTCAACAATGAGCAGTTCTTC.

This chain uses TRBV4-3 with TRBJ1-2, with 7 bases fitting TRBD1. CDR1 is LGHNA and CDR2 is YSLEER in the germline V gene. The CDR3 runs to 14 residues. Unmatched junction bases numbered 7, after V lost 6 bases and J lost 3 bases. The CDR3 loop reads CASRTGPGDYGYTF. Written as DNA, the CDR3 is TGCGCCAGCAGGACAGGGCCTGGAGACTATGGCTACACCTTC.

The V and J genes are TRBV5-4 and TRBJ2-5; TRBD2 matches 9 bases. After removal of 4 bases from V and 0 bases from J, the junction contained 1 base not matched to a gene. CDR3 size: 14 residues. The V gene's germline CDR1 is SGHNT and CDR2 YYREEE (reference sequence). The CDR3 here is CASSLAGNQETQYF. The CDR3 nucleotides read TGTGCCAGCAGCCTAGCGGGAAACCAAGAGACCCAGTACTTC.

This chain connects TRBV28 to TRBJ2-1; TRBD2 aligns across 9 bases. The CDR3 spans 17 residues. Trimming cost V 5 bases and J 7 bases; bases outside gene matches: 15. CDR1 is MDHEN, CDR2 SYDVKM, per germline. CDR3 in amino acids: CASSHPHRVAGVNEQFF. Written as DNA, the CDR3 is TGTGCCAGCAGTCATCCCCATAGGGTAGCGGGAGTGAATGAGCAGTTCTTC. Together with reference TRBV28 and TRBJ2-1, the CDR3 gives the full variable domain: DVKVTQSSRYLVKRTGEKVFLECVQDMDHENMFWYRQDPGLGLRLIYFSYDVKMKEKGDIPEGYSVSREKKERFSLILESASTNQTSMYLCASSHPHRVAGVNEQFFGPGTRLTVL.

The CDR3 nucleotides are TGTGCCAGCAGCTTCGAGGGCCGGACCGGGGAGCTGTTTTTT. Protein sequence: CASSFEGRTGELFF. The V and J genes are TRBV7-9 and TRBJ2-2; possibly TRBD2 for D (5 bases). The V end was cut by 3 bases, the J end by 5 bases, with 10 bases between. The CDR3 length is 14 residues. Per germline, CDR1 SEHNR and CDR2 FQNEAQ (reference sequence).

In this sample, this clone turned up a few times. The chain links TRBV7-3 to TRBJ2-7; 9 bases fit TRBD1. J was trimmed by 6 bases and V by 5 bases; bases with no gene match: 8. The CDR3 contains 14 residues. Germline loops: CDR1 SGHTA, CDR2 FQGTGA. This CDR3 reads CASSTGTGSSEQYF. For the CDR3, the DNA is TGTGCCAGCAGCACCGGGACAGGGAGTTCCGAGCAGTACTTC.

V gene TRBV6-6 combines with J gene TRBJ1-1, with a tentative D call TRBD1 (6 bases). The V end was cut by 5 bases, the J end by 4 bases, with 14 bases between. The CDR3 loop spans 14 amino acids. The germline V gene has CDR1 MNHNY and CDR2 SVGAGI (reference sequence). CDR3 sequence: CASSTGRRGTEAFF. DNA for the CDR3: TGTGCCAGCAGTACAGGGCGTCGCGGCACTGAAGCTTTCTTT.

The chain uses TRBV30 and TRBJ2-5, with 7 bases identical to TRBD2. Looked up from germline, CDR1 is GTSNPN and CDR2 is SVGIG (reference sequence). This CDR3 region has 13 residues. The V segment lost 1 base and the J segment 5 bases; nucleotides outside the gene matches: 4. DNA of the CDR3: TGTGCCTGGAGTGGACTAGCCCGGGAGACCCAGTACTTC. Its translation: CAWSGLARETQYF. Using reference TRBV30 and TRBJ2-5 for the parts outside the CDR3, the full variable domain is SQTIHQWPATLVQPVGSPLSLECTVEGTSNPNLYWYRQAAGRGLQLLFYSVGIGQISSEVPQNLSASRPQDRQFILSSKKLLLSDSGFYLCAWSGLARETQYFGPGTRLLVL.

The rearrangement joins TRBV29-1 to TRBJ2-4; the D is unclear. Germline assignment: CDR1 SQVTM and CDR2 ANQGSEA. Trimming shortened V by 4 bases and J by 6 bases, and 16 bases separated the two germline ends. This CDR3 region has 14 residues. CDR3 amino acids: CSVVFSVVGNIQYF. The CDR3 DNA is TGCAGCGTTGTATTTTCCGTTGTCGGAAACATTCAGTACTTC.

The chain couples TRBV10-3 to TRBJ2-3, with 12 bases identical to TRBD2. The CDR3 spans 18 residues. V was clipped by 7 bases and J by 0 bases; unmatched bases: 11. In germline, CDR1 is ENHRY, CDR2 SYGVKD. In nucleotides, the CDR3 is TGTGCCATCACTCCGACTAGCGGGAGTCGGAGAAGCACAGATACGCAGTATTTT. This encodes CAITPTSGSRRSTDTQYF.